The 15 T cell receptor beta chains below all came from one sample that was sequenced in a study of blood T cells in healthy people across ages (dated by TCRdb to about 2015). Library construction relied on 5' RACE. Sequencing used an Illumina HiSeq 2500. A second PCR of about 7 to 12 cycles was run with a J-beta primer mix and a sample-barcoded 5' primer. TCRdb itself trimmed the public reads at Q25 with fastp, ran MiXCR and retained productive beta chains. Each CDR3 protein gets just one entry, which takes the most common genes and DNA from the rows behind it. A total of roughly 2 million distinct CDR3 sequences appear in this sample, around 50% of them only once. The top ten constitute approximately 2% of the sample. The sample comprised blood. These receptors all stem from a woman in her thirties or forties in good health.

The chain links TRBV9 to TRBJ1-1, with TRBD1 as a possible D gene (5 bases). The CDR3 is 14 residues long. Trimming removed 0 bases from V and 1 base from J, with 7 bases in between. Per germline, CDR1 SGDLS and CDR2 YYNGEE. The CDR3, as DNA: TGTGCCAGCAGCGTAGAGGGGTGGAACACTGAAGCTTTCTTT. Translation gives CASSVEGWNTEAFF.

The V call is TRBV6-2 or TRBV6-3, the J call TRBJ2-1; D possibly corresponds to TRBD1 (5 bases). Germline values: CDR1 MNHEY, CDR2 SVGEGT. V lost 7 bases, J lost 10 bases, and 14 bases lay in between. The CDR3 is made up of 12 amino acids. The CDR3 is CASMKTGLEQFF. The CDR3 region has the DNA TGTGCCAGCATGAAAACAGGTCTGGAGCAGTTCTTC.

V is TRBV27 and J is TRBJ2-1, with TRBD2 matching over 9 bases. Per the germline V gene, CDR1 is MNHEY and CDR2 is SMNVEV (reference sequence). Trimming at V came to 2 bases and at J to 0 bases, leaving 11 bases not matched to a gene. The CDR3 runs to 19 residues. CDR3 nucleotide sequence: TGTGCCAGCAGTTTAAGGGGGCTTAGCGGGGGAAGCTCCTACAATGAGCAGTTCTTC. Protein: CASSLRGLSGGSSYNEQFF.

The chain combines TRBV20-1 with TRBJ2-5; a possible D gene is TRBD2 (6 bases). The CDR3 covers 13 residues. CDR1 is DFQATT, CDR2 SNEGSKA, per germline (reference sequence). Trimming shortened V by 6 bases and J by 7 bases, and 18 bases separated the two germline ends. In DNA, the CDR3 is TGCAGTGCCCCCCGGGCACCAGCGGGGACCCAGTACTTC. Protein sequence: CSAPRAPAGTQYF.

This clonotype has more than one count but fewer than ten. The chain has TRBV7-2 and TRBJ2-3, with TRBD1 matching over 8 bases. CDR1 SGHTA and CDR2 FQGNSA come from the germline V gene. This CDR3 spans 15 amino acids. V trimming: 3 bases; J trimming: 7 bases; junction bases outside the gene matches: 9. Here the CDR3 DNA reads TGTGCCAGCAGCTTGGGGGGACAGGAAGGACATACGCAGTATTTT. This sequence encodes CASSLGGQEGHTQYF.

The CDR3: CASSALGVGPQHF. The CDR3 DNA sequence: TGTGCCAGCAGCGCCCTCGGGGTCGGGCCCCAGCATTTT. The gene calls are TRBV7-9 and TRBJ1-5; D not certain. This CDR3 is 13 amino acids long. From germline, CDR1 is SEHNR and CDR2 FQNEAQ (reference sequence). V lost 5 bases and J lost 9, with 14 bases in between. The whole variable domain, remainder taken from reference TRBV7-9 and TRBJ1-5, is DTGVSQNPRHKITKRGQNVTFRCDPISEHNRLYWYRQTLGQGPEFLTYFQNEAQLEKSRLLSDRFSAERPKGSFSTLEIQRTEQGDSAMYLCASSALGVGPQHFGDGTRLSIL.

The chain carries TRBV7-3 and TRBJ2-5; D tentatively fits TRBD1 or TRBD2 (5 bases each). The V and J ends lost 5 bases and 1 base respectively, with 14 bases between them. Germline V gene data show CDR1 as SGHTA and CDR2 as FQGTGA. This CDR3 has 15 residues. The CDR3 region is CASSRGAGSQETQYF. CDR3 in DNA: TGTGCCAGCAGCCGAGGGGCGGGTAGCCAAGAGACCCAGTACTTC.

The chain uses TRBV12-3 or TRBV12-4 and TRBJ1-1; TRBD1 matches at 8 bases. CDR3 length: 15 residues. Trimming took 6 bases from V and 0 from J; bases not matched to a gene: 6. The CDR3 DNA reads as TGTGCCAGCAGCCCGAACAGGGGGATGAACACTGAAGCTTTCTTT. Protein sequence: CASSPNRGMNTEAFF.

To note about this clonotype: The junction departs from the called germline gene at one end, perhaps through a read error. This chain uses TRBV25-1 with TRBJ1-2; unclear D gene. CDR1 and CDR2 (germline): MGHDK, SYGVNS. This CDR3 spans 14 amino acids. The CDR3 here is CAGSPGLRNYGYTF. Here the CDR3 DNA reads TGTGCCGGCAGTCCCGGACTGAGGAACTATGGCTACACCTTC.

The V and J genes are TRBV18 and TRBJ2-5; D perhaps matches TRBD2 (6 bases). Trimming took off 3 bases at V and 3 bases at J, with 11 bases between the two ends. The germline CDR1 and CDR2 sequences are KGHSH and LQKENI. This CDR3 comprises 14 residues. Here the CDR3 DNA reads TGTGCCAGCTCACCGTCGGGGGTCAAAGAGACCCAGTACTTC. This gives the protein CASSPSGVKETQYF.

V is TRBV7-2 and J is TRBJ2-3; D unresolved. The germline V and J ends were trimmed by 4 bases and 10 bases, with 9 bases remaining between them. From germline, CDR1 is SGHTA and CDR2 FQGNSA. This CDR3 comprises 11 residues. The DNA of the CDR3 is TGTGCCAGCAGCTGGTTGGGGTCGCAGTATTTT. It codes for CASSWLGSQYF.

The chain couples TRBV27 to TRBJ2-3, with 7 bases that match TRBD2. This CDR3 region has 15 residues. Trimming cost V 2 bases and J 1 base; bases outside gene matches: 3. Germline lookup yields CDR1 MNHEY and CDR2 SMNVEV (reference sequence). CDR3 DNA sequence: TGTGCCAGCAGTTTAGGGGAGGGTCGCACAGATACGCAGTATTTT. Protein product: CASSLGEGRTDTQYF.

The rearrangement uses TRBV27 and TRBJ2-1; D unclear. Trimming left V 0 bases short and J 12 bases short, with 12 bases between. The germline V gene encodes CDR1 MNHEY and CDR2 SMNVEV (reference sequence). The CDR3 is 13 amino acids. This chain's CDR3 is CASSLSVESRQFF. The CDR3 bases are TGTGCCAGCAGTTTATCGGTTGAGTCTAGGCAGTTCTTC.

The V call is TRBV28, the J call TRBJ2-1; D possibly corresponds to TRBD2 (5 bases). Germline CDR1 is MDHEN and CDR2 is SYDVKM. Trimming pared 6 bases from V and 7 bases from J, leaving 10 bases between. This CDR3 has 12 residues. CDR3 in DNA: TGTGCCAGCAGGGAGGACTTAAATGAGCAGTTCTTC. Translated: CASREDLNEQFF.

V usage is TRBV6-6 and J usage is TRBJ2-7; D possibly corresponds to TRBD1 (6 bases). The germline gives CDR1 MNHNY, CDR2 SVGAGI (reference sequence). This CDR3 is 14 amino acids long. V was trimmed by 7 bases and J by 6 bases, leaving 19 bases between them. The CDR3 protein is CASTQIITGSEQYF. CDR3 DNA sequence: TGTGCCAGCACCCAGATAATCACAGGGAGCGAGCAGTACTTC.